These T cell receptor beta chains were read from a single sample in a study of blood T cells in healthy people across ages. TCRdb independently ran MiXCR on the 5' RACE reads; one entry per CDR3 protein. The profile covers 650,000 to 1,000,000 distinct CDR3 sequences, with about 37% appearing a single time and under 15% taken by the ten largest. Input material: blood. These receptors all come from a man aged 18 to 29 in good health. Each CDR3 is given with its conserved first and last residue. Fields, in order: J gene, V gene, D gene, clone size, CDR3 protein, CDR3 DNA. A D gene is named only where the DNA matches it firmly. Size tells how often a clone was seen (once, few, many) or the class of an expanded clone, and some rows leave it out.

>TRBJ2-1|TRBV12-5|TRBD1|many
CASGPGTGSYNEQFF
TGTGCTAGTGGGCCAGGGACAGGGTCCTACAATGAGCAGTTCTTC
>TRBJ2-7|TRBV7-6|.|.
CASSPVRGRQIGEPYEQYF
TGTGCCAGCAGCCCAGTCCGGGGTCGTCAAATTGGTGAACCTTACGAGCAGTACTTC
>TRBJ1-2|TRBV12-3/TRBV12-4|.|many
CASSSPQSFYGYTF
TGTGCCAGCAGCTCCCCACAGTCATTCTATGGCTACACCTTC
>TRBJ2-5|TRBV12-3/TRBV12-4|.|.
CASTPLEGETQYF
TGTGCCAGCACCCCGTTGGAGGGGGAGACCCAGTACTTC
>TRBJ2-5|TRBV9|.|few
CASSVAAVNQETQYF
TGTGCCAGCAGCGTAGCGGCAGTCAACCAAGAGACCCAGTACTTC
>TRBJ2-1|TRBV2|.|.
CASSEGVPAYNEQFF
TGTGCCAGCAGTGAAGGGGTCCCCGCCTACAATGAGCAGTTCTTC
>TRBJ1-2|TRBV12-3/TRBV12-4|.|many
CASSFSLNYGYTF
TGTGCCAGCAGTTTCTCCCTAAACTATGGCTACACCTTC
>TRBJ1-5|TRBV6-2/TRBV6-3|.|.
CASSFGAGNQPQHF
TGTGCCAGCAGTTTTGGGGCTGGCAATCAGCCCCAGCATTTT
>TRBJ2-1|TRBV27|.|few
CASSFGGYEQFF
TGTGCCAGCAGTTTTGGAGGCTACGAGCAGTTCTTC
>TRBJ2-2|TRBV2|.|.
CASSGGAISNTGELFF
TGTGCCAGCAGTGGGGGCGCAATCTCCAACACCGGGGAGCTGTTTTTT
>TRBJ2-1|TRBV7-2|TRBD2|few
CASSLWGTSGDNEQFF
TGTGCCAGCAGCTTATGGGGCACTAGCGGGGACAATGAGCAGTTCTTC
>TRBJ2-5|TRBV10-3|.|.
CAISVEGETQYF
TGTGCCATCAGTGTGGAGGGAGAGACCCAGTACTTC
>TRBJ1-2|TRBV20-1|TRBD1|many
CSAAGTGNYGYTF
TGCAGTGCTGCCGGGACAGGAAACTATGGCTACACCTTC
>TRBJ2-1|TRBV29-1|TRBD1|many
CSVAPGQGWYEQFF
TGCAGCGTCGCTCCCGGACAGGGGTGGTATGAGCAGTTCTTC
>TRBJ2-4|TRBV5-1|TRBD1|few
CASSWDRDIQYF
TGCGCCAGCAGCTGGGACAGGGACATTCAGTACTTC
>TRBJ2-5|TRBV5-1|.|.
CASSLDVVETQYF
TGCGCCAGCAGCTTGGATGTTGTGGAGACCCAGTACTTC
>TRBJ1-5|TRBV20-1|.|.
CSARKHPSNQPQHF
TGCAGTGCTAGAAAGCACCCTAGCAATCAGCCCCAGCATTTT
>TRBJ1-1|TRBV4-3|.|.
CASSQDWADTEAFF
TGCGCCAGCAGCCAAGATTGGGCGGACACTGAAGCTTTCTTT
>TRBJ2-7|TRBV6-2/TRBV6-3|TRBD1|.
CATLGTGGLPSRGRNEQYF
TGTGCCACTCTCGGGACAGGGGGCCTTCCTAGCAGGGGTCGCAATGAGCAGTACTTC
>TRBJ2-4|TRBV12-3/TRBV12-4|.|.
CASSPSPTGKGIQYF
TGTGCCAGCAGCCCAAGTCCTACAGGGAAGGGCATTCAGTACTTC
>TRBJ2-1|TRBV9|TRBD2|.
CASSVSGTSAYNEQFF
TGTGCCAGCAGCGTATCCGGGACTAGCGCCTACAATGAGCAGTTCTTC
>TRBJ2-7|TRBV20-1|TRBD2|.
CSARPLLAGGNNEQYF
TGCAGTGCTAGACCCCTGTTAGCGGGGGGAAACAATGAGCAGTACTTC
>TRBJ1-5|TRBV7-2|.|few
CASSQSWGSNQPQHF
TGTGCCAGCAGCCAGTCATGGGGTAGCAATCAGCCCCAGCATTTT
>TRBJ2-3|TRBV7-2|TRBD2|.
CACSLWTSGGNTDTQYF
TGTGCCTGCAGCCTCTGGACTAGCGGGGGCAACACAGATACGCAGTATTTT
>TRBJ2-1|TRBV5-1|.|few
CASSNTGTLDGNEQFF
TGCGCCAGCAGCAACACCGGGACCCTCGATGGCAATGAGCAGTTCTTC
>TRBJ2-1|TRBV10-3|TRBD2|.
CASSRTSINEQFF
TGTGCCAGCTCTAGGACTAGCATCAATGAGCAGTTCTTC
>TRBJ2-5|TRBV30|.|.
CAWSVDWQVGQETQYF
TGTGCCTGGAGTGTAGATTGGCAGGTCGGTCAAGAGACCCAGTACTTC
>TRBJ1-6|TRBV5-6|.|few
CASSLVGRGTSYNSPLHF
TGTGCCAGCAGCTTAGTCGGGCGCGGGACCTCCTATAATTCACCCCTCCACTTT
>TRBJ1-5|TRBV29-1|.|.
CSVHRGQRSNQPQHF
TGCAGCGTCCATCGGGGCCAGAGGTCAAATCAGCCCCAGCATTTT
>TRBJ2-7|TRBV20-1|.|.
CSAEGYLAAYEQYF
TGCAGTGCCGAGGGTTACCTTGCCGCCTACGAGCAGTACTTC
>TRBJ1-5|TRBV12-3/TRBV12-4|TRBD1|.
CAGSKSTDRGEGNQPQHF
TGTGCCGGCAGCAAGAGTACCGACAGGGGAGAGGGCAATCAGCCCCAGCATTTT
>TRBJ2-5|TRBV4-3|TRBD2|few
CASSPGLAGRETQYF
TGCGCCAGCAGCCCGGGACTAGCGGGGCGCGAGACCCAGTACTTC
>TRBJ2-2|TRBV27|.|few
CASSQSVGVTGELFF
TGTGCCAGCAGCCAGTCGGTGGGGGTCACCGGGGAGCTGTTTTTT
>TRBJ2-3|TRBV7-2|TRBD2|.
CASSFGLAGDLTDTQYF
TGTGCCAGCAGCTTCGGACTAGCGGGGGACCTCACAGATACGCAGTATTTT
>TRBJ1-2|TRBV7-9|.|.
CASSLVLPDNYGYTF
TGTGCCAGCAGCTTAGTTCTCCCCGATAACTATGGCTACACCTTC
>TRBJ1-5|TRBV4-1|.|many
CASSQDMLRPGDQPQHF
TGCGCCAGCAGCCAAGATATGTTGAGACCCGGGGATCAGCCCCAGCATTTT
>TRBJ2-3|TRBV20-1|.|few
CSGYREMTDTQYF
TGCAGTGGCTACAGGGAGATGACAGATACGCAGTATTTT
>TRBJ2-6|TRBV7-3|TRBD2|.
CASRTGRVNEVLTF
TGTGCCAGCAGGACCGGGAGGGTCAATGAGGTCCTGACTTTC
>TRBJ2-1|TRBV5-5|TRBD1|few
CASSLETGGRNEQFF
TGTGCCAGCAGCTTGGAGACAGGGGGACGGAATGAGCAGTTCTTC
>TRBJ1-1|TRBV7-9|.|few
CASTPPDKGSTEAFF
TGTGCCAGCACCCCCCCGGACAAGGGATCCACTGAAGCTTTCTTT
>TRBJ2-1|TRBV24-1|.|many
CATSWADEQFF
TGTGCCACCTCGTGGGCGGATGAGCAGTTCTTC
>TRBJ2-3|TRBV6-5|TRBD1|once
CASRTFQGENTDTQYF
TGTGCCAGCAGAACCTTCCAGGGGGAGAACACAGATACGCAGTATTTT
>TRBJ2-2|TRBV7-8|.|.
CASSSWGNIANTGELFF
TGTGCCAGCAGCTCTTGGGGAAATATTGCGAACACCGGGGAGCTGTTTTTT
>TRBJ2-1|TRBV11-2|.|few
CASSSSEMALGDNEQFF
TGTGCCAGCAGCTCGTCCGAGATGGCGTTGGGGGACAATGAGCAGTTCTTC
>TRBJ2-1|TRBV29-1|TRBD1|.
CSVDPKDRDFVYNEQFF
TGCAGCGTTGACCCAAAGGACAGGGATTTCGTTTACAATGAGCAGTTCTTC
>TRBJ1-2|TRBV12-3/TRBV12-4|.|.
CASSLSAGYGYTF
TGTGCCAGCAGTTTATCCGCGGGCTATGGCTACACCTTC
>TRBJ2-1|TRBV9|TRBD2|.
CASSVAVERLARQNEQFF
TGTGCCAGCAGCGTAGCCGTTGAAAGACTAGCTAGGCAGAATGAGCAGTTCTTC
>TRBJ1-1|TRBV4-3|TRBD1|.
CASSPNLKGAYTEAFF
TGCGCCAGCAGCCCGAATCTGAAGGGGGCATACACTGAAGCTTTCTTT
>TRBJ2-7|TRBV7-2|TRBD1|once
CASSLRQGAPYEQYF
TGTGCCAGCAGCTTAAGACAGGGAGCGCCCTACGAGCAGTACTTC
>TRBJ1-4|TRBV4-3|.|.
CASSQRVRGVNEKLFF
TGCGCCAGCAGCCAAAGGGTCCGGGGAGTTAATGAAAAACTGTTTTTT
>TRBJ2-7|TRBV20-1|.|many
CSALYKDRYEQYF
TGCAGTGCCCTCTATAAAGACAGGTACGAGCAGTACTTC
>TRBJ2-7|TRBV20-1|.|many
CSATDSLYEQYF
TGCAGTGCTACGGACAGTCTCTACGAGCAGTACTTC
>TRBJ2-5|TRBV12-3/TRBV12-4|.|many
CASTLPLGETQYF
TGTGCCAGCACCCTGCCCCTCGGGGAGACCCAGTACTTC
>TRBJ2-3|TRBV9|.|.
CACSVRLADTQYF
TGTGCCTGCAGCGTACGTCTCGCAGATACGCAGTATTTT
>TRBJ2-1|TRBV12-3/TRBV12-4|TRBD1|few
CASRPTLTNRGYNEQFF
TGTGCCAGCAGGCCCACCCTCACAAACAGGGGGTACAATGAGCAGTTCTTC